This TCR beta chain stems from a study of blood T cell repertoires in COVID-19. Turning to the study itself: Samples taken during acute and convalescent COVID-19 were collected in the United States, Italy and Spain. In each case, the material was cDNA or gDNA derived from T cells, B-cell-depleted T cells, or PBMCs.

In the original workflow: Estimation of nucleated cell counts was performed using reference gene primer amplification. Data came from immunoSEQ multiplex PCR; TCRdb stores just in-frame clones and leaves some out. From that table come the V and J calls and clone size; the DNA was used to work out D and trimming. Among 240,000 or so clones, roughly 80% were seen once, and the ten largest hold 3.4%. CDR1 and CDR2 (germline): LNHDA, SQIVND (reference sequence). Trimming took off 6 bases at V and 4 bases at J, with 19 bases between the two ends. The CDR3 is made up of 16 amino acids. Sequenced input: peripheral blood. This clonotype was obtained from a woman between 18 and 29 years old with acute or convalescent COVID-19. The chain combines TRBV19 with TRBJ2-4; D uncertain. CDR3 amino acids: CASRGWRRYDKNIQYF. The DNA of the CDR3 is TGTGCCAGTAGGGGTTGGCGGCGCTATGATAAAAACATTCAGTACTTC.